This passage covers 21 T cell receptor beta chains from one sample sequenced in a study of T cell responses to AZD1222 COVID-19 vaccine. Profiled with immunoSEQ multiplex PCR; TCRdb holds only in-frame clones, not every one. The sample holds 180,000 or so clones, more than 80% seen once. The specimen was peripheral blood, collected on day 0 of AZD1222 vaccination. These receptors were collected from an adult in good health.

The chain carries TRBV19 and TRBJ2-4; no clear D. The germline CDR1 and CDR2 sequences are LNHDA and SQIVND (reference sequence). Trimming cost V 10 bases and J 1 base, with 20 bases left between them. The CDR3 totals 16 residues. CDR3 region: CAITKKHDSAKNIQYF. In nucleotides, the CDR3 is TGTGCCATTACAAAAAAACACGACTCGGCCAAAAACATTCAGTACTTC.

This clone was recorded only once. This rearrangement joins TRBV1 to TRBJ1-1; the table's D call, TRBD1, was not checked against the DNA. TRBV1 counts as a pseudogene. CDR3 length: 16 amino acids. The CDR3 protein is CTSSQYPTGWDTEAFF. Written as DNA, the CDR3 is TGCACCAGCAGCCAATACCCGACAGGGTGGGACACTGAAGCTTTCTTT.

The rearrangement joins TRBV27 to TRBJ2-7; D not resolved. V lost 5 bases to trimming and J lost 2 bases, with 10 bases between them. CDR1 MNHEY and CDR2 SMNVEV come from the germline V gene (reference sequence). This CDR3 is 13 amino acids long. The CDR3, as DNA: TGTGCCAGCAGTCCCCAAGCGACCTACGAGCAGTACTTC. Translating gives CASSPQATYEQYF.

This clone was seen more than once but under ten times. V gene TRBV29-1 combines with J gene TRBJ2-7, with TRBD1 identical over 7 bases. Germline trimming cut 8 bases from V and 2 bases from J; bases unmatched to any gene: 9. Germline V gene data show CDR1 as SQVTM and CDR2 as ANQGSEA. CDR3 length: 13 amino acids. In nucleotides, the CDR3 is TGCAGCTCCCTTGACAGGGAACCCTACGAGCAGTACTTC. Amino acid sequence: CSSLDREPYEQYF.

The rearrangement joins TRBV5-8 to TRBJ2-7; D is undetermined. With 4 bases removed from V and 5 bases from J, the gap between germline ends came to 7 bases. CDR3 length: 11 residues. Germline V gene lookup returns CDR1 SGHTS and CDR2 YDEGEE. Here the CDR3 reads CASSPFHEQYF. CDR3 sequence (DNA): TGTGCCAGCAGCCCTTTCCACGAGCAGTACTTC.

The V gene is TRBV2, the J gene TRBJ1-2; D is unresolved. Germline V CDR1 and CDR2: SNHLY, FYNNEI. Trimming pared 1 base from V and 4 bases from J, leaving 16 bases between. This CDR3 spans 16 amino acids. CDR3 loop: CASSEGARQPIYGYTF. In DNA, the CDR3 is TGTGCCAGCAGTGAAGGGGCTAGGCAGCCGATCTATGGCTACACCTTC.

CDR3 amino acids: CASRTSGLAGGNEQFF. CDR3 nucleotides: TGTGCCAGCAGGACCTCCGGACTAGCGGGTGGCAATGAGCAGTTCTTC. V and J are TRBV13 and TRBJ2-1, with TRBD2 matching over 11 bases. Trimming took 6 bases from V and 6 from J; bases not matched to a gene: 10. The CDR3 is 16 amino acids. Germline CDR1 PRHDT, CDR2 FYEKMQ (reference sequence).

This clone has just one count. The chain links TRBV2 to TRBJ1-1, with D possibly TRBD1 on 6 matching bases. The V end lost 2 bases, the J end lost 1 base, and 11 bases lay between the germline ends. CDR3 length: 15 amino acids. The germline V gene has CDR1 SNHLY and CDR2 FYNNEI. This chain's CDR3 is CASSEYGGQNTEAFF. In DNA form, the CDR3 reads TGTGCCAGCAGTGAATATGGGGGGCAGAACACTGAAGCTTTCTTT.

The V call is TRBV6-5, the J call TRBJ1-6, with D unresolved. The CDR3 spans 14 residues. The V gene lost 8 bases and the J gene lost 3 bases, with 11 bases spanning the gap. Germline V gene lookup returns CDR1 MNHEY and CDR2 SVGAGI. In nucleotides, the CDR3 is TGTGCCAGCTGGGGTTTTCTCTATAATTCACCCCTCCACTTT. As protein: CASWGFLYNSPLHF.

This clone was detected only once. The CDR3 DNA sequence: TGTGCCATCAGTGAGGGAGGCACCGGGGAGCTGTTTTTT. Translation gives CAISEGGTGELFF. The chain has TRBV10-3 and TRBJ2-2, with a possible D match to TRBD2 (5 bases). Germline CDR1 and CDR2: ENHRY and SYGVKD. Trimming shortened V by 2 bases and J by 4 bases, and 5 bases separated the two germline ends. The CDR3 spans 13 residues.

The chain joins TRBV4-1 to TRBJ1-2, with D uncertain. Germline V gene data show CDR1 as MGHRA and CDR2 as YSYEKL. CDR3 length: 15 residues. The ends were cut back, 0 bases at V and 8 bases at J, with 16 bases in the middle. The CDR3 DNA is TGCGCCAGCAGCCAAGAGTCGCTAGGGCCTAGGGGCTACACCTTC. It specifies CASSQESLGPRGYTF.

The chain is built from TRBV27 and TRBJ2-7; D gene unclear. Germline CDR1 MNHEY, CDR2 SMNVEV (reference sequence). Trimming removed 8 bases from V and 2 bases from J, with 22 bases in between. The length of the CDR3 is 16 residues. The CDR3 coding sequence is TGTGCCAGCCATACAAGTCTCGTGGGTGTGGCCTACGAGCAGTACTTC. As protein: CASHTSLVGVAYEQYF.

The genes are TRBV5-4 and TRBJ2-7; no clear D. This CDR3 comprises 16 residues. Deletions cut 1 base from V and 0 bases from J, with 14 bases between. Germline values: CDR1 SGHNT, CDR2 YYREEE (reference sequence). The chain's CDR3 is CASSLSPALSSYEQYF. The CDR3 region has the DNA TGTGCCAGCAGCTTGTCCCCGGCGCTCAGCTCCTACGAGCAGTACTTC. The variable domain in full, with the rest retrieved from reference TRBV5-4 and TRBJ2-7, is ETGVTQSPTHLIKTRGQQVTLRCSSQSGHNTVSWYQQALGQGPQFIFQYYREEENGRGNFPPRFSGLQFPNYSSELNVNALELDDSALYLCASSLSPALSSYEQYFGPGTRLTVT.

The chain carries TRBV5-4 and TRBJ2-2; TRBD1 aligns across 8 bases. Trimming took 10 bases from V and 5 from J; bases not matched to a gene: 13. Per the germline V gene, CDR1 is SGHNT and CDR2 is YYREEE (reference sequence). The CDR3 loop spans 15 amino acids. The CDR3 is CAGYSGQETTGELFF. In DNA form, the CDR3 reads TGTGCCGGGTACTCGGGACAGGAGACAACCGGGGAGCTGTTTTTT.

The chain couples TRBV6-5 to TRBJ2-7, with no clear D. Germline CDR1 is MNHEY and CDR2 is SVGAGI. V gave up 8 bases and J gave up 3 bases, with 11 bases separating them. The CDR3 is 12 amino acids. The DNA for the CDR3 is TGTGCCAGCGGCCAACGCGACTACGAGCAGTACTTC. This sequence encodes CASGQRDYEQYF.

The chain is built from TRBV13 and TRBJ2-1; TRBD1 aligns across 7 bases. This CDR3 contains 18 residues. J lost 6 bases, V lost 0 bases, and 14 bases had no gene match. Germline assignment: CDR1 PRHDT and CDR2 FYEKMQ (reference sequence). The CDR3 region is CASSLGSRRDSLINEQFF. CDR3 nucleotides: TGTGCCAGCAGCTTAGGGTCGCGCCGGGACAGCCTCATCAATGAGCAGTTCTTC.

This clone showed up just once. The J gene is TRBJ2-3, the V gene TRBV7-9; D unclear. The CDR3 sequence is 12 residues long. CDR1 is SEHNR and CDR2 is FQNEAQ in the germline V gene (reference sequence). V lost 0 bases and J 13 bases, leaving 11 bases between the germline ends. CDR3 sequence (DNA): TGTGCCAGCAGCTTAGCCCTTTTTGGGGAGTATTTT. It encodes CASSLALFGEYF.

The chain couples TRBV4-2 to TRBJ2-1, with 12 nucleotides matching TRBD2. There are 17 residues in the CDR3. Losses at the gene ends were 0 bases for V and 8 bases for J; bases not matched to a gene: 8. Germline V gene sequence: CDR1 LGHNA, CDR2 YNFKEQ. CDR3 residues: CASSQEGLAGGGYEQFF. The CDR3 DNA is TGTGCCAGCAGCCAAGAGGGGCTAGCGGGAGGGGGGTATGAGCAGTTCTTC.

The chain combines TRBV7-9 with TRBJ1-1, with TRBD1 as a possible D gene (6 bases). Germline CDR1 SEHNR, CDR2 FQNEAQ (reference sequence). The CDR3 contains 14 residues. V lost 3 bases and J lost 3, with 11 bases in between. DNA for the CDR3: TGTGCCAGCAGCTTTCAGGGGAGGGACACTGAAGCTTTCTTT. This gives the protein CASSFQGRDTEAFF.

The V gene is TRBV5-4, the J gene TRBJ2-5; perhaps D is TRBD1 or TRBD2 (5 bases each). The V gene lost 5 bases and the J gene lost 0 bases, with 11 bases spanning the gap. The CDR3 is 14 residues long. Germline V gene lookup returns CDR1 SGHNT and CDR2 YYREEE (reference sequence). The CDR3 here is CASREWGYQETQYF. DNA for the CDR3: TGTGCCAGCAGAGAGTGGGGGTACCAAGAGACCCAGTACTTC.

This chain links TRBV7-9 with TRBJ1-1, with D perhaps TRBD1 (5 bases). The V gene's germline CDR1 is SEHNR and CDR2 FQNEAQ (reference sequence). CDR3 size: 15 residues. The V gene lost 3 bases and the J gene lost 1 base, with 12 bases spanning the gap. This CDR3 reads CASSFFGGRNTEAFF. As DNA, the CDR3 is TGTGCCAGCAGCTTTTTTGGGGGGAGGAACACTGAAGCTTTCTTT.